These T cell receptor beta chains were read from a single sample in a study of shared clonotypes between healthy human individuals. Measured with immunoSEQ multiplex PCR; TCRdb has only the in-frame clones, and not every one. The repertoire holds about 750,000 clones, with 85% to 95% as singletons. Sequencing input: naive CD8+ T cells sorted from blood. These receptors all stem from a man younger than 40 in good health. The CDR3 runs from the conserved cysteine through the conserved F or W. A D gene is named only where the DNA matches it firmly. For some rows the clone size is stated as once, few or many, or as a class when expanded; others skip it.

d_gene	j_gene	abundance	v_gene	CDR3aa	CDR3nt
-	TRBJ2-7	-	TRBV7-9	CASSTSDGIREQYF	TGTGCCAGCAGCACATCAGACGGTATACGCGAGCAGTACTTC
-	TRBJ2-3	-	TRBV5-5	CASSLTDTQYF	TGTGCCAGCAGCCTTACAGATACGCAGTATTTT
-	TRBJ2-1	-	TRBV5-4	CASSSSGLGGHEQFF	TGTGCCAGCAGCTCTAGCGGCTTAGGGGGGCATGAGCAGTTCTTC
TRBD2	TRBJ2-7	-	TRBV25-1	CASSASGASYEQYF	TGTGCCAGCAGCGCTAGCGGGGCTTCCTACGAGCAGTACTTC
-	TRBJ2-3	-	TRBV14	CASSQEGFGRKDTQYF	TGTGCCAGCAGCCAAGAGGGTTTTGGGCGGAAAGATACGCAGTATTTT
-	TRBJ1-2	-	TRBV10-3	CAISASAGGSYGYTF	TGTGCCATCAGTGCATCGGCGGGGGGCAGTTATGGCTACACCTTC
-	TRBJ2-7	-	TRBV27	CASSTSPDLSYEQYF	TGTGCCAGCAGTACCTCCCCCGATCTCTCCTACGAGCAGTACTTC
-	TRBJ2-3	-	TRBV10-1	CASSREADTQYF	TGCGCCAGCAGTCGGGAAGCAGATACGCAGTATTTT
-	TRBJ1-4	-	TRBV2	CASSGKIRDSRRGEKLFF	TGTGCCAGCAGTGGGAAAATCCGGGATAGCAGGCGAGGGGAAAAACTGTTTTTT
TRBD2	TRBJ2-2	once	TRBV4-2	CASSQRAGDTGELFF	TGTGCCAGCAGCCAAAGGGCGGGAGACACCGGGGAGCTGTTTTTT
TRBD2	TRBJ2-1	-	TRBV7-9	CASRTSGSSYNEQFF	TGTGCCAGCAGAACGAGCGGGAGTTCCTACAATGAGCAGTTCTTC
-	TRBJ2-1	-	TRBV9	CASSAGASGFNEQFF	TGTGCCAGCAGCGCGGGGGCTAGCGGTTTCAATGAGCAGTTCTTC
-	TRBJ2-7	-	TRBV7-2	CASSSTGYEQYF	TGTGCCAGCAGCTCGACAGGATACGAGCAGTACTTC
-	TRBJ2-3	once	TRBV9	CASSVGFWDTGDTDTQYF	TGTGCCAGCAGCGTAGGTTTCTGGGACACAGGAGACACAGATACGCAGTATTTT
-	TRBJ2-2	-	TRBV27	CASSVLAGELFF	TGTGCCAGCAGCGTGTTGGCCGGGGAGCTGTTTTTT
-	TRBJ2-7	-	TRBV15	CATSRESRGDLSYEQYF	TGTGCCACCAGCAGAGAAAGTCGGGGCGATCTCTCCTACGAGCAGTACTTC
TRBD1	TRBJ2-7	-	TRBV11-2	CASSLGQLYEQYF	TGTGCCAGCAGCTTGGGACAGCTCTACGAGCAGTACTTC
-	TRBJ2-2	-	TRBV2	CASNPDSNTGELFF	TGTGCCAGCAATCCAGACTCGAACACCGGGGAGCTGTTTTTT
-	TRBJ2-7	-	TRBV6-1	CASSEWAFYEQYF	TGTGCCAGCAGTGAATGGGCCTTTTACGAGCAGTACTTC
-	TRBJ2-2	-	TRBV29-1	CSVGPKRSDGELFF	TGCAGCGTGGGGCCCAAGAGGAGCGACGGGGAGCTGTTTTTT
-	TRBJ2-7	-	TRBV15	CATSRETTGEQYF	TGTGCCACCAGCAGAGAAACTACAGGGGAGCAGTACTTC
-	TRBJ2-7	-	TRBV7-9	CASSIERGFVDEQYF	TGTGCCAGCAGCATCGAAAGGGGCTTCGTCGACGAGCAGTACTTC
TRBD1	TRBJ2-7	-	TRBV6-1	CASSVSGTGFDEQYF	TGTGCCAGCAGTGTTTCCGGGACAGGCTTTGACGAGCAGTACTTC
-	TRBJ1-5	-	TRBV6-1	CASSASPQHF	TGTGCCAGCAGTGCCTCCCCCCAGCATTTT
-	TRBJ1-1	-	TRBV15	CATSSGFPGGMNTEAFF	TGTGCCACCAGCAGCGGATTCCCCGGGGGAATGAACACTGAAGCTTTCTTT
-	TRBJ2-1	-	TRBV11-2	CASSSGRGGEGNEQFF	TGTGCCAGCAGCTCGGGGCGGGGTGGCGAAGGCAATGAGCAGTTCTTC
TRBD2	TRBJ2-7	-	TRBV27	CASSGGGKGYEQYF	TGTGCCAGCAGTGGGGGAGGGAAAGGCTACGAGCAGTACTTC